Below are 13 T cell receptor beta chains sequenced from a single sample in a study of T cell responses to AZD1222 COVID-19 vaccine. Generated by immunoSEQ multiplex PCR, the TCRdb table keeps only in-frame clones and is missing some. The table records over 150,000 clones, 88% of them present only once. The sequenced sample was peripheral blood, obtained on day 0 of AZD1222 vaccination. The receptors were gathered from an adult in good health.

This chain uses TRBV7-8 with TRBJ2-2; 7 bases fit TRBD2. CDR1 and CDR2 (germline): SGHVS, FQNEAQ. This CDR3 has 15 amino acids. The J segment lost 3 bases and the V segment lost 2 bases, leaving 3 bases of the junction unmatched. The CDR3 DNA reads as TGTGCCAGCAGCTTACGGGGGGTACACACCGGGGAGCTGTTTTTT. Amino acid sequence: CASSLRGVHTGELFF.

The V call is TRBV10-3, the J call TRBJ1-2; 9 nucleotides align to TRBD1. V gave up 5 bases and J gave up 1 base; unmatched junction bases: 5. The germline CDR1 and CDR2 sequences are ENHRY and SYGVKD. The CDR3 sequence is 15 residues long. The CDR3 spells CAISKTGGDNYGYTF. The CDR3, as DNA: TGTGCCATCAGTAAGACAGGGGGGGATAACTATGGCTACACCTTC.

This chain joins TRBV11-2 and TRBJ1-6; D perhaps matches TRBD1 (5 bases). There are 14 residues in the CDR3. Germline loops: CDR1 SGHAT, CDR2 FQNNGV. The germline V and J ends were trimmed by 4 bases and 8 bases, with 12 bases remaining between them. CDR3 in amino acids: CASSSITGYSPLHF. CDR3 DNA sequence: TGTGCCAGCAGCTCCATAACAGGTTATTCACCCCTCCACTTT.

The CDR3 sequence: CASSLRLAGGPYEQYF. In DNA form, the CDR3 reads TGTGCCAGCAGTCTAAGACTAGCGGGGGGGCCTTACGAGCAGTACTTC. This chain links TRBV28 with TRBJ2-7, with 14 bases identical to TRBD2. V trimming: 5 bases; J trimming: 4 bases; junction bases outside the gene matches: 7. The CDR3 length is 16 residues. From germline, CDR1 is MDHEN and CDR2 SYDVKM.

The CDR3 nucleotides read TGTGCCAGCAGTGAAGCGCTCTGGCCAAAAGGCTACGAGCAGTACTTC. It is translated as CASSEALWPKGYEQYF. This chain links TRBV6-1 with TRBJ2-7; no clear D. The CDR3 length is 16 residues. V shed 0 bases and J shed 3 bases, with 15 bases lying between them. The germline V gene encodes CDR1 MNHNS and CDR2 SASEGT.

This sequence joins TRBV5-1 and TRBJ1-1; TRBD1 matches 10 bases. After removal of 4 bases from V and 5 bases from J, the junction contained 5 bases not matched to a gene. Germline V gives CDR1 SGHRS, CDR2 YFSETQ. This CDR3 contains 14 residues. The CDR3 is CASSGGQGLTEAFF. Here the CDR3 DNA reads TGCGCCAGCAGCGGGGGACAGGGGTTGACTGAAGCTTTCTTT. The variable domain in full, with the rest retrieved from reference TRBV5-1 and TRBJ1-1, is KAGVTQTPRYLIKTRGQQVTLSCSPISGHRSVSWYQQTPGQGLQFLFEYFSETQRNKGNFPGRFSGRQFSNSRSEMNVSTLELGDSALYLCASSGGQGLTEAFFGQGTRLTVV.

The gene calls are TRBV3-1 (or the pseudogene TRBV3-2) and TRBJ2-7; TRBD2 matches at 11 bases. The CDR3 extends over 14 amino acids. With 5 bases clipped from V and 3 bases from J, the junction kept 3 bases outside the gene matches. Looked up from germline, CDR1 is LGHDT and CDR2 is YNNKEL (reference sequence). CDR3 DNA: TGTGCCAGCAGCATAGCGGGGGGGAACTACGAGCAGTACTTC. It translates to CASSIAGGNYEQYF.

The table lists this clone with a count of one. The chain joins TRBV18 to TRBJ2-3, with D uncertain. V was pared by 6 bases and J by 3 bases, with 13 bases between. CDR1 KGHSH and CDR2 LQKENI come from the germline V gene. The CDR3 is 14 amino acids. The CDR3 DNA follows: TGTGCCAGCTCCCTCGGAATGGGGACAGATACGCAGTATTTT. This codes for CASSLGMGTDTQYF.

The CDR3 protein is CASSVASGQGEGYTF. The CDR3 coding sequence is TGTGCCAGCAGCGTAGCATCGGGACAGGGGGAGGGCTACACCTTC. V usage is TRBV9 and J usage is TRBJ1-2, with TRBD1 identical over 11 bases. J lost 8 bases, V lost 0 bases, and 6 bases had no gene match. The CDR3 runs 15 residues. Germline V CDR1 and CDR2: SGDLS, YYNGEE.

The V and J genes are TRBV7-2 and TRBJ1-3, with 7 bases identical to TRBD1. After removal of 5 bases from V and 4 bases from J, the junction contained 8 bases not matched to a gene. The CDR3 contains 15 residues. CDR1 SGHTA and CDR2 FQGNSA come from the germline V gene. CDR3 residues: CASSRSRGSGNTIYF. The DNA for the CDR3 is TGTGCCAGCAGCCGCAGCAGGGGGTCCGGAAACACCATATATTTT.

This rearrangement joins TRBV25-1 to TRBJ1-5; no firm D call. V gave up 5 bases and J gave up 5 bases, with 10 bases separating them. The germline gives CDR1 MGHDK, CDR2 SYGVNS. The CDR3 contains 13 residues. CDR3 residues: CASSWGEHQPQHF. In DNA, the CDR3 is TGTGCCAGCAGTTGGGGAGAACATCAGCCCCAGCATTTT.

The gene calls are TRBV7-9 and TRBJ1-6; 8 bases are a match to TRBD1. The CDR3 consists of 17 residues. The germline CDR1 and CDR2 sequences are SEHNR and FQNEAQ (reference sequence). J was trimmed by 0 bases and V by 5 bases; bases with no gene match: 6. The chain's CDR3 is CASSPPDRASYNSPLHF. CDR3 nucleotides: TGTGCCAGCAGCCCACCGGACAGGGCCTCCTATAATTCACCCCTCCACTTT.

This clone was counted a few times. The chain recombines TRBV9 with TRBJ2-5; 7 positions agree with TRBD1. CDR1 is SGDLS and CDR2 is YYNGEE in the germline V gene. With 4 bases clipped from V and 5 bases from J, the junction kept 8 bases outside the gene matches. This CDR3 spans 14 amino acids. The CDR3 spells CASSKGAESETQYF. The CDR3 coding sequence is TGTGCCAGCAGCAAGGGGGCGGAGTCGGAGACCCAGTACTTC. The entire variable domain, with the rest obtained from reference TRBV9 and TRBJ2-5, is as follows: DSGVTQTPKHLITATGQRVTLRCSPRSGDLSVYWYQQSLDQGLQFLIQYYNGEERAKGNILERFSAQQFPDLHSELNLSSLELGDSALYFCASSKGAESETQYFGPGTRLLVL.